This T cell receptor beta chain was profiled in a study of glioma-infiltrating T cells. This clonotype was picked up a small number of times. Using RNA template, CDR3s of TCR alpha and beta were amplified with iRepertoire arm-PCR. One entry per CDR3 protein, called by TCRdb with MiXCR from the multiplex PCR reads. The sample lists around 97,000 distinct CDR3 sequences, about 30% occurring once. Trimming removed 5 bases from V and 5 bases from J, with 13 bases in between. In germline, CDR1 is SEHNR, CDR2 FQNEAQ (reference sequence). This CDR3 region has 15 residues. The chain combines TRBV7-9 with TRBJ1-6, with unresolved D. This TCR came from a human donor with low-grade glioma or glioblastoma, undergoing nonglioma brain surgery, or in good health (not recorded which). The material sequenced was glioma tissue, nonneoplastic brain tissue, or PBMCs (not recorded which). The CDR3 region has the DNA TGTGCCAGCAGCCCTTGGGAGACTAATAATTCACCCCTCCACTTT. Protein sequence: CASSPWETNNSPLHF.